This T cell receptor (beta chain) derives from a study of T-cell reconstitution after alpha-beta-depleted transplantation in children. Study-wide results and caveats: A year post-transplant, T-cell counts and diversity derived mostly from newly produced T cells. Reportedly, only several hundred clones from non-depleted graft cells drove alpha-beta T-cell counts at about two months. Surviving recipient T cells and thymic progenitors underlay high day-60 TCRbeta diversity in some patients.

Looked up from germline, CDR1 is SGHDT and CDR2 is YYEEEE. The V end lost 1 base, the J end lost 4 bases, and 11 bases lay between the germline ends. This CDR3 has 14 residues. TCRbeta library preparation incorporated unique molecular identifiers. TCRdb fed the PCR reads into MiXCR, producing one record per CDR3 protein. The repertoire holds about 980,000 distinct CDR3 sequences, with under 30% as singletons. With regard to this clonotype: What it binds is not known.

The chain couples TRBV5-6 to TRBJ1-2; possible D gene TRBD1, 5 bases. Sequencing was performed on PBMCs, mostly from graft donor cells, taken 360 days after TCRalphabeta/CD19-depleted stem cell transplant. This sequence originates from a boy in the first two years of life who had a stem cell transplant for SCID, so the T cells may come from the graft donor. CDR3 in amino acids: CASSLWGSLYGYTF. In DNA form, the CDR3 reads TGTGCCAGCAGCTTGTGGGGCAGTCTCTATGGCTACACCTTC.